This T cell receptor beta chain was profiled in a study of shared clonotypes between healthy human individuals. Germline V lookup: CDR1 GTSNPN, CDR2 SVGIG (reference sequence). J gave up 7 bases and V 0 bases, and 6 bases lay outside the gene matches. This CDR3 region has 14 residues. Deep level was the assay's run setting. The replicate PCRs on unsorted PBMC were given 250 to 300 ng DNA, which is about 30,000 T cell genomes. It was on ten immunoSEQ deep assay plates that unsorted PBMC DNA was sequenced. Only in-frame clones appear in the TCRdb table, and some are missing; sequencing was by immunoSEQ multiplex PCR. The sample records more than 450,000 clones, 79% being singletons.

Sequencing was performed on PBMCs. This clonotype was obtained from a woman aged 40 to 49 in good health. Some clones in this sample may be carry-over from other donors' samples. J is TRBJ1-5 and V is TRBV30; 7 nucleotides align to TRBD1. The CDR3, as DNA: TGTGCCTGGAGTGTACGGGCAGGGGGGCAGCCCCAGCATTTT. It encodes CAWSVRAGGQPQHF.